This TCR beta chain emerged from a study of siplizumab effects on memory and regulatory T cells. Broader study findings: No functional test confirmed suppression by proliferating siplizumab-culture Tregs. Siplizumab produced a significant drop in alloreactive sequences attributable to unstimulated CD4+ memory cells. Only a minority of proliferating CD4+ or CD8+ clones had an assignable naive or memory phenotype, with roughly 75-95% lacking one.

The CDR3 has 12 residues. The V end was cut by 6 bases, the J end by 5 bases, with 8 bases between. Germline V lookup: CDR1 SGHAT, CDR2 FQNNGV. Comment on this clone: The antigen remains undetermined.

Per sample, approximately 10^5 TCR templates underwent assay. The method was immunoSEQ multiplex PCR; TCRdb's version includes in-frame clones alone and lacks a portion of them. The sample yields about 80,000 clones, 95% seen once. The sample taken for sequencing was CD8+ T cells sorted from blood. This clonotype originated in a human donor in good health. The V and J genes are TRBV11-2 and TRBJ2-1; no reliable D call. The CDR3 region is CASSLANNEQFF. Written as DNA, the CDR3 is TGTGCCAGCAGTCTGGCGAACAATGAGCAGTTCTTC.